One sample yielded the 15 T cell receptor beta chains listed below, sequenced in a study of PD-1 blockade in classical Hodgkin lymphoma. Stated time point: cycle 4 day 1 (C4D1), after 6 weeks of nivolumab. Every one of the patients relapsed after autologous stem cell transplantation (brentuximab vedotin exposure was variable). TCRdb's copy holds only in-frame clones and misses some; the assay was immunoSEQ multiplex PCR. The data show about 41,000 clones, with approximately 67% seen just once and about 2.7% held by the top ten. Sequenced here: peripheral blood mononuclear cells (PBMCs), sampled before the fourth cycle of nivolumab. The receptors come from a human donor with classical Hodgkin lymphoma.

V usage is TRBV6-1 and J usage is TRBJ1-5; TRBD1 is a possible D gene (5 bases). CDR1 is MNHNS, CDR2 SASEGT, per germline. The CDR3 spans 13 residues. V was shortened by 11 bases and J by 0 bases, with 11 bases between the two germline ends. The CDR3 DNA is TGTGCCGGAGGGACCTTTAGCAATCAGCCCCAGCATTTT. Translated: CAGGTFSNQPQHF.

This chain joins TRBV2 and TRBJ1-2; D call uncertain. This CDR3 has 13 amino acids. Germline CDR1 SNHLY, CDR2 FYNNEI. V was pared by 6 bases and J by 6 bases, with 14 bases between. Here the CDR3 DNA reads TGTGCCAGCAGCCGCGACACGTCGAATGGCTACACCTTC. Encoded protein: CASSRDTSNGYTF. Together with reference TRBV2 and TRBJ1-2, the CDR3 gives the full variable domain: EPEVTQTPSHQVTQMGQEVILRCVPISNHLYFYWYRQILGQKVEFLVSFYNNEISEKSEIFDDQFSVERPDGSNFTLKIRSTKLEDSAMYFCASSRDTSNGYTFGSGTRLTVV.

The chain employs TRBV7-6 and TRBJ1-5; D remains ambiguous. The germline V gene encodes CDR1 SGHVS and CDR2 FNYEAQ. Trimming cost V 6 bases and J 5 bases, with 20 bases left between them. The CDR3 is 16 amino acids. CDR3 nucleotide sequence: TGTGCCAGCAGTTCCAAATGTACAGAGCTCTATCAGCCCCAGCATTTT. This gives the protein CASSSKCTELYQPQHF.

The V and J genes are TRBV7-2 and TRBJ2-3; 9 nucleotides agree with TRBD1. Germline V CDR1 and CDR2: SGHTA, FQGNSA. This CDR3 comprises 14 residues. Germline trimming cut 2 bases from V and 5 bases from J; bases unmatched to any gene: 2. CDR3 coding DNA: TGTGCCAGCAGCTTACGGGGACAGGGAGATACGCAGTATTTT. Translated, it gives CASSLRGQGDTQYF.

The chain recombines TRBV21-1 with TRBJ2-1; the D call in the table, TRBD2, was not verified against the DNA. TRBV21-1 is a listed pseudogene. The CDR3 length is 19 residues. This CDR3 reads CASSKAFWRGPRPYNEQFF. As DNA, the CDR3 is TGTGCCAGCAGCAAAGCGTTTTGGCGGGGGCCGCGTCCTTACAATGAGCAGTTCTTC.

The chain joins TRBV7-9 to TRBJ2-7; maybe TRBD1 (5 bases). Trimming pared 1 base from V and 3 bases from J, leaving 13 bases between. Germline V gene sequence: CDR1 SEHNR, CDR2 FQNEAQ (reference sequence). The CDR3 totals 15 residues. This CDR3 is CASSLGAGMVYEQYF. In DNA, the CDR3 is TGTGCCAGCAGCTTAGGTGCAGGGATGGTCTACGAGCAGTACTTC.

The J gene is TRBJ2-3, the V gene TRBV7-2; 7 bases fit TRBD2. CDR3 length equals 15 residues. Germline V gene data show CDR1 as SGHTA and CDR2 as FQGNSA. Unmatched junction bases numbered 4, after V lost 3 bases and J lost 1 base. CDR3 DNA sequence: TGTGCCAGCAGCTTTTGGGCGGGGGGCACAGATACGCAGTATTTT. It specifies CASSFWAGGTDTQYF. The whole variable domain, remainder taken from reference TRBV7-2 and TRBJ2-3, is GAGVSQSPSNKVTEKGKDVELRCDPISGHTALYWYRQSLGQGLEFLIYFQGNSAPDKSGLPSDRFSAERTGGSVSTLTIQRTQQEDSAVYLCASSFWAGGTDTQYFGPGTRLTVL.

V usage is TRBV7-2 and J usage is TRBJ2-7, with TRBD2 matching over 13 bases. CDR1 SGHTA and CDR2 FQGNSA come from the germline V gene. The CDR3 loop spans 17 amino acids. V gave up 3 bases and J gave up 0 bases; unmatched junction bases: 5. This CDR3 reads CASSLARTSGGSYEQYF. For the CDR3, the DNA is TGTGCCAGCAGCTTGGCTAGGACTAGCGGGGGCTCCTACGAGCAGTACTTC.

This clone was seen just once. The genes are TRBV7-2 and TRBJ2-5; 7 bases agree with TRBD2. V trimming: 5 bases; J trimming: 0 bases; junction bases outside the gene matches: 6. The germline V gene encodes CDR1 SGHTA and CDR2 FQGNSA. This CDR3 contains 15 residues. The CDR3 loop reads CASSQRGDYQETQYF. The DNA of the CDR3 is TGTGCCAGCAGCCAACGGGGGGACTACCAAGAGACCCAGTACTTC.

The V and J genes are TRBV4-3 and TRBJ2-5; D is unclear. The DNA end is a closer match to TRBJ2-7, so the J assignment may be wrong. Germline CDR1 reads LGHNA; CDR2 reads YSLEER. There are 14 residues in the CDR3. The CDR3 sequence is CASSQGRFPYEQYF. The CDR3 coding sequence is TGCGCCAGCAGCCAAGGGAGATTCCCCTACGAGCAGTACTTC.

This clone has just a few counts. The gene calls are TRBV19 and TRBJ2-7; a possible D gene is TRBD2 (6 bases). The CDR3 is 14 amino acids. The V end lost 6 bases, the J end lost 2 bases, and 14 bases lay between the germline ends. Germline assignment: CDR1 LNHDA and CDR2 SQIVND (reference sequence). The CDR3 here is CASSNKGLAYEQYF. CDR3 in DNA: TGTGCCAGTAGCAATAAGGGACTCGCCTACGAGCAGTACTTC.

The chain uses TRBV7-2 and TRBJ2-5; 12 bases are shared with TRBD2. The V segment lost 5 bases and the J segment 1 base; nucleotides outside the gene matches: 8. CDR3 length: 17 residues. The germline gives CDR1 SGHTA, CDR2 FQGNSA. This CDR3 is CASSKGLAGTLQETQYF. The CDR3 region has the DNA TGTGCCAGCAGCAAAGGACTAGCGGGGACACTCCAAGAGACCCAGTACTTC.

The V call is TRBV4-3, the J call TRBJ2-7, with no clear D. The CDR3 covers 14 residues. Germline CDR1 and CDR2: LGHNA and YSLEER. Trimming shortened V by 0 bases and J by 2 bases, and 8 bases separated the two germline ends. CDR3 in DNA: TGCGCCAGCAGCCAAGAGAGCAGTGCCTACGAGCAGTACTTC. It translates to CASSQESSAYEQYF.

This clone was seen ten or more times. The gene calls are TRBV27 and TRBJ2-1; tentative D call: TRBD2 (6 bases). Germline-derived CDR1 and CDR2 are MNHEY and SMNVEV (reference sequence). The CDR3 loop spans 14 amino acids. V lost 5 bases to trimming and J lost 9 bases, with 17 bases between them. The CDR3 sequence is CASSLGGAVIEQFF. The CDR3 DNA reads as TGTGCCAGCAGTCTGGGGGGAGCGGTCATTGAGCAGTTCTTC.

The CDR3 region is CASSLPNQPQHF. CDR3 nucleotide sequence: TGTGCCAGCAGTCTCCCCAATCAGCCCCAGCATTTT. The rearrangement uses TRBV6-5 and TRBJ1-5; D unclear. The CDR3 sequence is 12 residues long. The V gene's germline CDR1 is MNHEY and CDR2 SVGAGI. V lost 5 bases to trimming and J lost 3 bases, with 5 bases between them.